Below, 15 T cell receptor beta chains from the same sample are listed, as sequenced in a study of T cells in Graves' hyperthyroidism and ophthalmopathy. TCR beta CDR3 sequences were amplified from RNA transcripts. The HTBI set primed first-round TCR CDR3 RT-PCR. Each CDR3 protein gets one entry after TCRdb re-called the multiplex PCR reads with MiXCR. The data contain 640,000 or so distinct CDR3 sequences, roughly 14% of them singletons. Sample: blood. The receptor set was obtained from a woman between 40 and 50 years old with Graves' ophthalmopathy.

The V and J genes are TRBV18 and TRBJ1-1; no clear D. The germline V and J ends were trimmed by 2 bases and 8 bases, with 15 bases remaining between them. This CDR3 has 14 residues. Per the germline V gene, CDR1 is KGHSH and CDR2 is LQKENI. This CDR3 is CASSPDRNTIEAFF. CDR3 nucleotides: TGTGCCAGCTCACCAGATCGAAATACGATAGAAGCTTTCTTT.

The CDR3 is CASRAGWSGYGYTF. CDR3 nucleotide sequence: TGTGCCAGCAGGGCAGGGTGGAGTGGATATGGCTACACCTTC. The genes are TRBV12-3 or TRBV12-4 and TRBJ1-2; TRBD1 is a possible D gene (5 bases). V dropped 6 bases and J dropped 5 bases, with 16 bases sitting between them. This CDR3 spans 14 amino acids.

This clonotype was found many times. The chain couples TRBV10-1 to TRBJ2-7; TRBD2 might be the D (6 bases). V was shortened by 6 bases and J by 4 bases, with 13 bases between the two germline ends. This CDR3 is built from 13 residues. Per germline, CDR1 WNHNN and CDR2 SYGVQD (reference sequence). Here the CDR3 DNA reads TGCGCCAGCAGCCCGGGAGTGCCGTACGAGCAGTACTTC. Protein: CASSPGVPYEQYF.

This clonotype was detected many times. The gene calls are TRBV25-1 and TRBJ1-1; TRBD1 is a possible D gene (6 bases). Germline CDR1 and CDR2: MGHDK and SYGVNS. CDR3 length: 13 amino acids. V lost 3 bases to trimming and J lost 10 bases, with 15 bases between them. The CDR3 region has the DNA TGTGCCAGCAGTGATTATTGGGGGCGGACAGCTTTCTTT. It codes for CASSDYWGRTAFF.

In its sample, this clonotype was seen many times. This chain connects TRBV12-3 or TRBV12-4 to TRBJ1-1; D may be TRBD1 (6 bases). V dropped 6 bases and J dropped 4 bases, with 12 bases sitting between them. The CDR3 is 13 amino acids. Written as DNA, the CDR3 is TGTGCCAGCAGCCGCAAAGGGGGCACTGAAGCTTTCTTT. It codes for CASSRKGGTEAFF.

This clonotype has ten or more counts. The rearrangement uses TRBV20-1 and TRBJ2-7; 7 bases are shared with TRBD2. Trimming cost V 0 bases and J 6 bases; bases outside gene matches: 11. The CDR3 runs to 15 residues. CDR1 is DFQATT, CDR2 SNEGSKA, per germline (reference sequence). CDR3 in amino acids: CSARDLGRGVREQYF. CDR3 sequence (DNA): TGCAGTGCTAGAGATCTGGGGAGGGGAGTTCGCGAGCAGTACTTC.

This clonotype occurred many times. CDR3 DNA: TGTGCCAGCAGTTCTACAGACAGGGGGAGAGGCGGCTACACCTTC. This sequence encodes CASSSTDRGRGGYTF. The rearrangement joins TRBV12-3 or TRBV12-4 to TRBJ1-2, with 9 bases identical to TRBD1. The CDR3 runs 15 residues. Trimming cost V 4 bases and J 8 bases; bases outside gene matches: 11.

The V call is TRBV28, the J call TRBJ2-7, with 11 bases that match TRBD2. J was trimmed by 3 bases and V by 4 bases; bases with no gene match: 17. This CDR3 comprises 19 residues. Germline CDR1 and CDR2: MDHEN and SYDVKM. The CDR3 nucleotides read TGTGCCAGCAGTTCCTCATTCAAATTAGCGGGAGGGATCATCTACGAGCAGTACTTC. This sequence encodes CASSSSFKLAGGIIYEQYF.

This clonotype was counted at least ten times. CDR3 DNA: TGTGCCAGCAGTTACTCGACCGGGACTACCATTGTCGGAGAGCAGTACTTC. Its translation is CASSYSTGTTIVGEQYF. V is TRBV6-5 and J is TRBJ2-7, with TRBD2 matching over 7 bases. With V trimmed by 0 bases and J by 7 bases, 15 bases remained unmatched. The CDR3 totals 17 residues. The germline V gene has CDR1 MNHEY and CDR2 SVGAGI.

The chain joins TRBV27 to TRBJ1-1; no clear D. Germline CDR1 and CDR2: MNHEY and SMNVEV (reference sequence). Trimming shortened V by 1 base and J by 5 bases, and 8 bases separated the two germline ends. The CDR3 covers 13 residues. The CDR3 protein is CASSLYFSTEAFF. As DNA, the CDR3 is TGTGCCAGCAGTTTATATTTTTCTACTGAAGCTTTCTTT.

There are many counts of this clonotype. The chain links TRBV19 to TRBJ1-1; D remains ambiguous. Germline V lookup: CDR1 LNHDA, CDR2 SQIVND (reference sequence). The V and J ends lost 10 bases and 2 bases respectively, with 20 bases between them. This CDR3 is built from 15 residues. Written as DNA, the CDR3 is TGTGCCACAAAGGTGCGGGGAGGTTCTAACACTGAAGCTTTCTTT. This encodes CATKVRGGSNTEAFF.

This clonotype appeared a few times. The chain recombines TRBV18 with TRBJ1-2; D remains ambiguous. The CDR3 contains 12 residues. Trimming pared 5 bases from V and 3 bases from J, leaving 7 bases between. Germline V gene data show CDR1 as KGHSH and CDR2 as LQKENI. The CDR3 sequence: CASSWSDYGYTF. The CDR3 DNA sequence: TGTGCCAGCTCATGGTCGGACTATGGCTACACCTTC.

This clonotype was counted a few times. CDR3 residues: CASSLVQGAYYGYTF. CDR3 nucleotides: TGTGCCAGCAGCTTAGTACAGGGCGCCTACTATGGCTACACCTTC. V gene TRBV7-9 combines with J gene TRBJ1-2; the D gene is possibly TRBD1 (6 bases). The CDR3 runs to 15 residues. Trimming took 1 base from V and 3 from J, leaving 12 bases between them. CDR1 and CDR2 from the germline V gene are SEHNR and FQNEAQ (reference sequence).

This clonotype was counted at least ten times. The gene calls are TRBV11-3 and TRBJ1-6, with 7 positions matching TRBD1. There are 18 residues in the CDR3. Unmatched junction bases numbered 11, after V lost 5 bases and J lost 1 base. The germline gives CDR1 SGHNT, CDR2 YENEEA. This chain's CDR3 is CASSRTGAMQSYNSPLHF. CDR3 coding DNA: TGTGCCAGCAGCCGAACAGGGGCGATGCAGTCCTATAATTCACCCCTCCACTTT.

Ten or more counts support this clonotype. The V gene is TRBV10-3, the J gene TRBJ2-5, with a possible D match to TRBD2 (5 bases). Trimming stripped 10 bases from V and 5 bases from J, with 20 bases between. The CDR3 loop spans 14 amino acids. Germline values: CDR1 ENHRY, CDR2 SYGVKD. CDR3 loop: CATSPGSPAETQYF. DNA of the CDR3: TGTGCCACATCCCCGGGAAGCCCGGCGGAGACCCAGTACTTC.